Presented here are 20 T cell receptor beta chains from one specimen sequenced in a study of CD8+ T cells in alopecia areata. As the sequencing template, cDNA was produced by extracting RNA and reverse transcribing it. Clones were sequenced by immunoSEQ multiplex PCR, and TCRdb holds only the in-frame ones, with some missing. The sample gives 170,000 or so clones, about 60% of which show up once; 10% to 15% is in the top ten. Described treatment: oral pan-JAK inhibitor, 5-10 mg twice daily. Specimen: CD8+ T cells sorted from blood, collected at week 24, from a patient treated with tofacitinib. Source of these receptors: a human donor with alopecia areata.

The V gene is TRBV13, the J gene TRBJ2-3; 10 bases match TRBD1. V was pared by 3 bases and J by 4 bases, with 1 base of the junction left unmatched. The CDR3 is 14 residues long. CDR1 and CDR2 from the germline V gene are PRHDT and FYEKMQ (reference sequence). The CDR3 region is CASSFGQGADTQYF. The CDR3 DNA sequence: TGTGCCAGCAGCTTCGGACAGGGGGCAGATACGCAGTATTTT.

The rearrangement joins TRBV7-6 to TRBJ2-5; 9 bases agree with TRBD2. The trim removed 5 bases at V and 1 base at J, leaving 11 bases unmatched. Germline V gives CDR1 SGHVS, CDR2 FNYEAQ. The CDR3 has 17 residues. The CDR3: CASSTPHSGGSQETQYF. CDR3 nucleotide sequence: TGTGCCAGCAGCACCCCCCACAGCGGGGGGAGCCAAGAGACCCAGTACTTC.

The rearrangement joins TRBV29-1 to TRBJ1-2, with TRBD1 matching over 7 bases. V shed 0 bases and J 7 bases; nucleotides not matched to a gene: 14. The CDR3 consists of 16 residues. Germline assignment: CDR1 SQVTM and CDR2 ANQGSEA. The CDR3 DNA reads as TGCAGCGTTGAAGAGGAGCCGAAAGACAGGGACCCTGGCTACACCTTC. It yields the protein CSVEEEPKDRDPGYTF. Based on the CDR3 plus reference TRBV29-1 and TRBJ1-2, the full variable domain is SAVISQKPSRDICQRGTSLTIQCQVDSQVTMMFWYRQQPGQSLTLIATANQGSEATYESGFVIDKFPISRPNLTFSTLTVSNMSPEDSSIYLCSVEEEPKDRDPGYTFGSGTRLTVV.

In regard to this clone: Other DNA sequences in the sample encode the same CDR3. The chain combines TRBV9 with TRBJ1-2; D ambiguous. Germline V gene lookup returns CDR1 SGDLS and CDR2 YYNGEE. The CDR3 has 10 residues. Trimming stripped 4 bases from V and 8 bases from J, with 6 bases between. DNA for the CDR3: TGTGCCAGCAGCCGAGAGGGCTACACCTTC. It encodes CASSREGYTF. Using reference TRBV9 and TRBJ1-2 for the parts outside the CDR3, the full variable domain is DSGVTQTPKHLITATGQRVTLRCSPRSGDLSVYWYQQSLDQGLQFLIQYYNGEERAKGNILERFSAQQFPDLHSELNLSSLELGDSALYFCASSREGYTFGSGTRLTVV.

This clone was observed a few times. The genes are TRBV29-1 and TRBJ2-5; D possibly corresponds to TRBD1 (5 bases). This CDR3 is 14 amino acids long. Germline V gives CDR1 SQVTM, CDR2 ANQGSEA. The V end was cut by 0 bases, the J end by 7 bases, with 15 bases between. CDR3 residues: CSVEERAGLGTQYF. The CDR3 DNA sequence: TGCAGCGTTGAAGAAAGGGCAGGGCTGGGGACCCAGTACTTC. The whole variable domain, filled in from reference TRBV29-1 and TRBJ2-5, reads SAVISQKPSRDICQRGTSLTIQCQVDSQVTMMFWYRQQPGQSLTLIATANQGSEATYESGFVIDKFPISRPNLTFSTLTVSNMSPEDSSIYLCSVEERAGLGTQYFGPGTRLLVL.

CDR3 in amino acids: CASSPSRANVLTF. CDR3 bases: TGCGCCAGCAGCCCCTCGCGGGCCAACGTCCTGACTTTC. The chain is built from TRBV23-1 and TRBJ2-6, with D uncertain. TRBV23-1 is designated an ORF whose function remains uncertain. The CDR3 has 13 residues. V was trimmed by 6 bases and J by 5 bases, leaving 8 bases between them.

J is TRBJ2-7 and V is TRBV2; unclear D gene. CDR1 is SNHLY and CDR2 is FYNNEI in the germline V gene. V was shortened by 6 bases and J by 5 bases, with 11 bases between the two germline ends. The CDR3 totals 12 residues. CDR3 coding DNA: TGTGCCAGCAGGGGTGGGCTGAACGAGCAGTACTTC. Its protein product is CASRGGLNEQYF.

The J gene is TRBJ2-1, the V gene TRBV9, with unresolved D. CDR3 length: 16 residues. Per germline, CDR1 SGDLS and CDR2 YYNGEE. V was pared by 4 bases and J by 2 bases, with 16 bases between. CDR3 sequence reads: CASSPLIDWAYNEQFF. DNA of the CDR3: TGTGCCAGCAGCCCTCTTATAGATTGGGCCTACAATGAGCAGTTCTTC.

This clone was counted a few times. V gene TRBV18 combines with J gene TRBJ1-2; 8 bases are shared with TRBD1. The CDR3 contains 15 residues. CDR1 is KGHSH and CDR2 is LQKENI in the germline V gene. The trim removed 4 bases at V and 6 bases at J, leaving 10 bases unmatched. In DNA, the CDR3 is TGTGCCAGCTCACTCGGAAGCGGACAGGGAAATGGCTACACCTTC. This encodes CASSLGSGQGNGYTF.

The CDR3 spells CASSSHRWGYSNQPQHF. The CDR3 DNA sequence: TGTGCCAGCAGCTCCCACCGGTGGGGATATAGCAATCAGCCCCAGCATTTT. The chain combines TRBV7-8 with TRBJ1-5; D remains ambiguous. The CDR3 loop spans 17 amino acids. The germline V gene encodes CDR1 SGHVS and CDR2 FQNEAQ. Trimming removed 4 bases from V and 0 bases from J, with 16 bases in between.

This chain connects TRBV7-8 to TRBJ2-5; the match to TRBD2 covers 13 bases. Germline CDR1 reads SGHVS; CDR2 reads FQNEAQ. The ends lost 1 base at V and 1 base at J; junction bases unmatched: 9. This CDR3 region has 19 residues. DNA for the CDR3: TGTGCCAGCAGCTTAGGGGGACTAGCGGGGACCTCAATCCAAGAGACCCAGTACTTC. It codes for CASSLGGLAGTSIQETQYF.

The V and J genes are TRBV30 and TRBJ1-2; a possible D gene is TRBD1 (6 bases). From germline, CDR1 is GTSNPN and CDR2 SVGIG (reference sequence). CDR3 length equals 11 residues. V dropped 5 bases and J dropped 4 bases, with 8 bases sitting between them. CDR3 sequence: CAWQGGYGYTF. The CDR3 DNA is TGTGCCTGGCAAGGGGGCTATGGCTACACCTTC.

The CDR3, as DNA: TGTGCCTGGAGTTTTCCGGGACACCCGAACACTGAAGCTTTCTTT. Translation: CAWSFPGHPNTEAFF. This rearrangement joins TRBV30 to TRBJ1-1; tentative D call: TRBD1 (6 bases). Germline V gives CDR1 GTSNPN, CDR2 SVGIG (reference sequence). The CDR3 contains 15 residues. V lost 2 bases, J lost 1 base, and 14 bases lay in between.

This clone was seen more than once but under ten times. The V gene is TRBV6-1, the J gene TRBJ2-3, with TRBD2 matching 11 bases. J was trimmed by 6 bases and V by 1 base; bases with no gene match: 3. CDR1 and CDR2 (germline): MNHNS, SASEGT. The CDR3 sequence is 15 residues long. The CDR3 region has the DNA TGTGCCAGCAGTGAAGGGACTAGCGGGTCCGATACGCAGTATTTT. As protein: CASSEGTSGSDTQYF.

The CDR3 is CASLPGTAYEQYF. CDR3 bases: TGTGCCAGCCTACCCGGGACAGCCTACGAGCAGTACTTC. The chain couples TRBV2 to TRBJ2-7; 7 nucleotides align to TRBD1. With 8 bases clipped from V and 2 bases from J, the junction kept 6 bases outside the gene matches. Germline values: CDR1 SNHLY, CDR2 FYNNEI. The CDR3 is 13 amino acids.

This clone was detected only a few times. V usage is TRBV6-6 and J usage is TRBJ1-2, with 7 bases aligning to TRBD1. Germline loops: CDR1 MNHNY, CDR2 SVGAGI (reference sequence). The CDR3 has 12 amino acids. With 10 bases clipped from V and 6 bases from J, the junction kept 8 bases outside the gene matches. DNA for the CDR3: TGTGCCATCCTTGAGGGGGCGGATGGCTACACCTTC. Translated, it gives CAILEGADGYTF.

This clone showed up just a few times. CDR3: CAWSVLRKRAYNEQFF. CDR3 bases: TGTGCCTGGAGTGTACTTCGAAAGCGGGCCTACAATGAGCAGTTCTTC. The rearrangement joins TRBV30 to TRBJ2-1; tentative D call: TRBD2 (6 bases). The CDR3 totals 16 residues. Trimming cost V 0 bases and J 2 bases, with 14 bases left between them. Germline V gene lookup returns CDR1 GTSNPN and CDR2 SVGIG (reference sequence).

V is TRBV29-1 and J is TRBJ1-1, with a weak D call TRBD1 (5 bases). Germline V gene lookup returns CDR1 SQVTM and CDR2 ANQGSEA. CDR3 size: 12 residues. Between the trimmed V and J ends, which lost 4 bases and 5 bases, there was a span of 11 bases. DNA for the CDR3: TGCAGCGTTGGGGCAGGGAGTACTGAAGCTTTCTTT. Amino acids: CSVGAGSTEAFF.

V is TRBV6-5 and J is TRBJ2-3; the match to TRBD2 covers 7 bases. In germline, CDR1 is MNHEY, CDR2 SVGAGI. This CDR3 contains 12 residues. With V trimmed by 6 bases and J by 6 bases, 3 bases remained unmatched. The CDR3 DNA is TGTGCCAGCAGGGGAGGGGTTGATACGCAGTATTTT. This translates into CASRGGVDTQYF.

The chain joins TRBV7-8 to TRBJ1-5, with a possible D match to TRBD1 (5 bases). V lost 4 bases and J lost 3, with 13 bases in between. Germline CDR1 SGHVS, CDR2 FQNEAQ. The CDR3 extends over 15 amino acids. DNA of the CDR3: TGTGCCAGCAGCTCAGGGAGGAAGTCCAATCAGCCCCAGCATTTT. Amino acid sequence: CASSSGRKSNQPQHF.